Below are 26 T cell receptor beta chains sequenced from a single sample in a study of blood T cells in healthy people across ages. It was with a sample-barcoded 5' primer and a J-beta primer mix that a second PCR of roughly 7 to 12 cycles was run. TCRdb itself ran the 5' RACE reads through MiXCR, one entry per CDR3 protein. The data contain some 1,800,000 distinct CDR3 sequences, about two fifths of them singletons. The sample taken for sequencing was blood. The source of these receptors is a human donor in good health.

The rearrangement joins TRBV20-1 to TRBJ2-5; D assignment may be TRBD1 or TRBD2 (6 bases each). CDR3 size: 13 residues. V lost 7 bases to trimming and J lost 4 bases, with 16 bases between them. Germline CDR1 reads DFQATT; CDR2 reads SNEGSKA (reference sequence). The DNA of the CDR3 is TGCAGTGTTAGCATAGGGGGGTCAGAGACCCAGTACTTC. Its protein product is CSVSIGGSETQYF.

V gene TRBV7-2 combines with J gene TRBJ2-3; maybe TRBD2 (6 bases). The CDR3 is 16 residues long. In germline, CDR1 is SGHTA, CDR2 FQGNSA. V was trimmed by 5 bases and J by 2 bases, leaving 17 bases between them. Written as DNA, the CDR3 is TGTGCCAGCAGCCCCAATCCAGGACTATACACAGATACGCAGTATTTT. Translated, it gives CASSPNPGLYTDTQYF. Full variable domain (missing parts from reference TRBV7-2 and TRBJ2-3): GAGVSQSPSNKVTEKGKDVELRCDPISGHTALYWYRQSLGQGLEFLIYFQGNSAPDKSGLPSDRFSAERTGGSVSTLTIQRTQQEDSAVYLCASSPNPGLYTDTQYFGPGTRLTVL.

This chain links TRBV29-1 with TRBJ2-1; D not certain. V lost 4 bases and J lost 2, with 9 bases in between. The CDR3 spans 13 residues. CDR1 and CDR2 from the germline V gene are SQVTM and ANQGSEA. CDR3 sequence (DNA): TGCAGCGTTGGATCCGGTACCTACAATGAGCAGTTCTTC. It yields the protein CSVGSGTYNEQFF.

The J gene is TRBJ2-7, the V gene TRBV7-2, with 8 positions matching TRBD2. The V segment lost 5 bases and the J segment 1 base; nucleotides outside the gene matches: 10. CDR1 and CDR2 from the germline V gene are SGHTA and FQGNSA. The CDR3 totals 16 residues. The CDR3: CASSTKPGLESYEQYF. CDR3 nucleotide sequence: TGTGCCAGCAGCACAAAACCGGGACTAGAGTCCTACGAGCAGTACTTC.

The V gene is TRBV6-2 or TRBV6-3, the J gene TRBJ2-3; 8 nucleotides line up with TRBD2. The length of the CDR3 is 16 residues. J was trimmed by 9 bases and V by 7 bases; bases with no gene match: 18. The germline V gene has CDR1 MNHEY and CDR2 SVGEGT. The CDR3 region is CASIEGAGDHPRTQYF. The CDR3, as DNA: TGTGCCAGCATTGAGGGAGCGGGGGACCACCCCCGGACGCAGTATTTT.

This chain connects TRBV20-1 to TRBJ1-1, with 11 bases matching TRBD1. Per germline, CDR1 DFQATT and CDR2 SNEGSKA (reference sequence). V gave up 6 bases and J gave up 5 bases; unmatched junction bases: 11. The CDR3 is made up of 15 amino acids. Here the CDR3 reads CSATPGQGARTEAFF. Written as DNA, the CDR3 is TGCAGTGCCACCCCCGGACAGGGGGCGAGAACTGAAGCTTTCTTT.

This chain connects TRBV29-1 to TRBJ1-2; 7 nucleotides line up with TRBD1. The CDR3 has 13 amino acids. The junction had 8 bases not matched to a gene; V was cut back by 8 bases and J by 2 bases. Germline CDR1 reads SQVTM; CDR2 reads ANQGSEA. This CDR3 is CSSEEQGNYGYTF. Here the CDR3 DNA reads TGCAGCAGCGAGGAACAGGGGAACTATGGCTACACCTTC.

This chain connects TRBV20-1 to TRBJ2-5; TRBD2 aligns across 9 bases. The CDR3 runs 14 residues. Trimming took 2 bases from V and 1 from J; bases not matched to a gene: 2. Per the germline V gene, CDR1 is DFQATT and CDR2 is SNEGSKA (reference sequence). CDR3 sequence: CSARLAGIQETQYF. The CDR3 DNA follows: TGCAGTGCTAGACTAGCGGGGATCCAAGAGACCCAGTACTTC.

Here the CDR3 reads CASSLGDGGWGNNEQFF. The CDR3 nucleotides read TGTGCCAGCAGCTTAGGGGACGGGGGTTGGGGGAACAATGAGCAGTTCTTC. The chain uses TRBV7-3 and TRBJ2-1; the D gene is possibly TRBD2 (6 bases). Trimming took off 2 bases at V and 5 bases at J, with 19 bases between the two ends. Germline V gene sequence: CDR1 SGHTA, CDR2 FQGTGA. There are 17 residues in the CDR3.

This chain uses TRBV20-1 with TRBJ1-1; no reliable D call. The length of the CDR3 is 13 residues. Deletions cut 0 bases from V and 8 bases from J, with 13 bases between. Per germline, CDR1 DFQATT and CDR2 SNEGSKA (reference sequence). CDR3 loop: CSARDPGRHEAFF. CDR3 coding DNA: TGCAGTGCTAGAGACCCTGGCCGGCACGAAGCTTTCTTT.

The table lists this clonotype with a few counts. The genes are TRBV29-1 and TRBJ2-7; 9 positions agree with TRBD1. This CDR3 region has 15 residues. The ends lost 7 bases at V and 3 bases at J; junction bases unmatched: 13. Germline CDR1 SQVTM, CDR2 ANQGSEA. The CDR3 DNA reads TGCAGCGCTCGGGGGACCGGGACAGGGAACTACGAGCAGTACTTC. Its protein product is CSARGTGTGNYEQYF.

CDR3 nucleotides: TGCAGTGCCGGGAACAGGGGTCACACTGAAGCTTTCTTT. This sequence encodes CSAGNRGHTEAFF. The V gene is TRBV20-1, the J gene TRBJ1-1; TRBD1 agrees at 7 bases. This CDR3 contains 13 residues. Germline CDR1 and CDR2: DFQATT and SNEGSKA (reference sequence). V lost 6 bases to trimming and J lost 3 bases; unmatched junction nucleotides: 7.

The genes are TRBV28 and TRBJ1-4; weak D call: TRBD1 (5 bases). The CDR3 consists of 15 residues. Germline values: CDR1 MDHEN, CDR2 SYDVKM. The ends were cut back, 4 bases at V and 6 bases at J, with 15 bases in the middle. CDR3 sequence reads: CASSSLLGLDEKLFF. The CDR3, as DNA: TGTGCCAGCAGTTCCCTGTTGGGGCTGGATGAAAAACTGTTTTTT.

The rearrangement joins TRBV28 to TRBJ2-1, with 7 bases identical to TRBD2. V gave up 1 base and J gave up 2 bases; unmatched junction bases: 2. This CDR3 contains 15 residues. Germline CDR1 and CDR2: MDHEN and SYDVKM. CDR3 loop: CASSLFGTTYNEQFF. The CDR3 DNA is TGTGCCAGCAGTTTATTCGGGACTACCTACAATGAGCAGTTCTTC.

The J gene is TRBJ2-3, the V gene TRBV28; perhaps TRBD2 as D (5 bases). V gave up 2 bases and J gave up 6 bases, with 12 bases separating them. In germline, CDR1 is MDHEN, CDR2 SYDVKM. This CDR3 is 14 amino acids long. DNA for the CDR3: TGTGCCAGCAGTTTAGGTGGGTGGGAGGATACGCAGTATTTT. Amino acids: CASSLGGWEDTQYF. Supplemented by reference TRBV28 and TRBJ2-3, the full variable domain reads DVKVTQSSRYLVKRTGEKVFLECVQDMDHENMFWYRQDPGLGLRLIYFSYDVKMKEKGDIPEGYSVSREKKERFSLILESASTNQTSMYLCASSLGGWEDTQYFGPGTRLTVL.

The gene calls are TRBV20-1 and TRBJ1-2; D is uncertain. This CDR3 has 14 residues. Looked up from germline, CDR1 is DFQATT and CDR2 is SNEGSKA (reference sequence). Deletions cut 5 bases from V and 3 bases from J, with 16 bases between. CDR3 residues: CSAPTQAFDYGYTF. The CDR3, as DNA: TGCAGTGCTCCAACCCAGGCCTTCGACTATGGCTACACCTTC.

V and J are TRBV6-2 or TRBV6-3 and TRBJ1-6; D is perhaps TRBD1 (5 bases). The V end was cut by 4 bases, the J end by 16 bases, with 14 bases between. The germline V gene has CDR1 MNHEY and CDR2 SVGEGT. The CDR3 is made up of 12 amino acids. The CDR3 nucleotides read TGTGCCAGCAGTTCTCCTCAGGGCCAGCTCCACTTT. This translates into CASSSPQGQLHF.

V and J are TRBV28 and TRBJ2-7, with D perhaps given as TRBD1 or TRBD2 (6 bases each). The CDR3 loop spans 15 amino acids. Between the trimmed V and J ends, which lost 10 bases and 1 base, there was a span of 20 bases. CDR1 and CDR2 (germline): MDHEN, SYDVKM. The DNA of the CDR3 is TGTGCCACCGCCCCCGGGGGCCTGGGATCCTACGAGCAGTACTTC. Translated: CATAPGGLGSYEQYF.

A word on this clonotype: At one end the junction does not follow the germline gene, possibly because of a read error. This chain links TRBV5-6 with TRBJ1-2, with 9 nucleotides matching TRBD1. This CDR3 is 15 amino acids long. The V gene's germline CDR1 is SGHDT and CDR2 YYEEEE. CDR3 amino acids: CACRLRDRVDYGYTF. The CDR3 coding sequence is TGTGCCTGCAGGCTCCGGGACAGGGTTGACTATGGCTACACCTTC.

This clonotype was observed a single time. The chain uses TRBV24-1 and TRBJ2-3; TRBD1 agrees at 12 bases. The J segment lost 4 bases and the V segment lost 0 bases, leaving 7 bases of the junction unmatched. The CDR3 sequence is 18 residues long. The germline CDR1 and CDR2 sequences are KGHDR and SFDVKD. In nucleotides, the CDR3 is TGTGCCACCAGTGATTTGGGCACCGGGACAGGGGGCGCAGATACGCAGTATTTT. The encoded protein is CATSDLGTGTGGADTQYF.

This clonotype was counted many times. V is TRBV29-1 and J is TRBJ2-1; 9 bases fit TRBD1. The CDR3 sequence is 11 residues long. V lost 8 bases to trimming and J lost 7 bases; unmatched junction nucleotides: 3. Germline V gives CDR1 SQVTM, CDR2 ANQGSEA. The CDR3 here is CSLGQGNEQFF. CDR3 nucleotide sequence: TGCAGCCTGGGACAGGGAAATGAGCAGTTCTTC.

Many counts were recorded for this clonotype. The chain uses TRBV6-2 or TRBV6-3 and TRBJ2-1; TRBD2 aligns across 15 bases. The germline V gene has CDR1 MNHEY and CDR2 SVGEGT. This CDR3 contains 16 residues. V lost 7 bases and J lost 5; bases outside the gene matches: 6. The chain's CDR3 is CASTDGLAGGHNEQFF. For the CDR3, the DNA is TGTGCCAGCACCGACGGACTAGCGGGGGGGCACAATGAGCAGTTCTTC.

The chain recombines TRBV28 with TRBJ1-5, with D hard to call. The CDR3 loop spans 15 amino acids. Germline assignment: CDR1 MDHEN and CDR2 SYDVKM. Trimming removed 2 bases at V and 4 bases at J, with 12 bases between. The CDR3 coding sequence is TGTGCCAGCAGTTTAGGCACAGAGACAAATCAGCCCCAGCATTTT. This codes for CASSLGTETNQPQHF.

The CDR3 sequence is CASSQPGGAGELFF. In DNA form, the CDR3 reads TGTGCCAGCAGCCAACCCGGGGGGGCCGGGGAGCTGTTTTTT. The genes are TRBV7-3 and TRBJ2-2; TRBD2 matches at 8 bases. CDR3 length: 14 amino acids. Unmatched junction bases numbered 5, after V lost 5 bases and J lost 6 bases. Germline-derived CDR1 and CDR2 are SGHTA and FQGTGA.

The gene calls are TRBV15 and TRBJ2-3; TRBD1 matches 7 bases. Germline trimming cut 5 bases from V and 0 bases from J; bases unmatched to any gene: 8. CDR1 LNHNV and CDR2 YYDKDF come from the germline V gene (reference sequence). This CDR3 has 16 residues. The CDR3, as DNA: TGTGCCACCAGCGATCCAAACAGGGGAAGCACAGATACGCAGTATTTT. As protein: CATSDPNRGSTDTQYF.

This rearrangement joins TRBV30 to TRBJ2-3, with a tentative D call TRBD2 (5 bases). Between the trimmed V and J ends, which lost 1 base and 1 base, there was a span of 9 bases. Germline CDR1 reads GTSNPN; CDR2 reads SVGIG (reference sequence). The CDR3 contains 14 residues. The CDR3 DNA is TGTGCCTGGAGTGGGACTGGGGGCACAGATACGCAGTATTTT. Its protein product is CAWSGTGGTDTQYF.